This T cell receptor (beta chain) comes out of a study of T cells in Graves' hyperthyroidism and ophthalmopathy. This clonotype was seen ten or more times. Researchers took RNA transcripts and amplified the TCR beta CDR3 regions from them. When the TCR CDR3 underwent first-round RT-PCR, the HTBI primer set was used. TCRdb passed the multiplex PCR reads through MiXCR, listing each CDR3 protein once. The sample includes under 300,000 distinct CDR3 sequences, about an eighth of them seen just once. CDR3 size: 14 residues. The germline V gene encodes CDR1 SNHLY and CDR2 FYNNEI. With 3 bases removed from V and 2 bases from J, the gap between germline ends came to 11 bases.

Sequencing was done on a sample of blood. The TCR comes from a woman aged 35 to 49 with Graves' hyperthyroidism. The rearrangement uses TRBV2 and TRBJ2-7; tentative D call: TRBD1 (5 bases). The CDR3 region has the DNA TGTGCCAGCAGTGATGACAGTACTACCTACGAGCAGTACTTC. This sequence encodes CASSDDSTTYEQYF. Complete variable domain (other parts from reference TRBV2 and TRBJ2-7): EPEVTQTPSHQVTQMGQEVILRCVPISNHLYFYWYRQILGQKVEFLVSFYNNEISEKSEIFDDQFSVERPDGSNFTLKIRSTKLEDSAMYFCASSDDSTTYEQYFGPGTRLTVT.